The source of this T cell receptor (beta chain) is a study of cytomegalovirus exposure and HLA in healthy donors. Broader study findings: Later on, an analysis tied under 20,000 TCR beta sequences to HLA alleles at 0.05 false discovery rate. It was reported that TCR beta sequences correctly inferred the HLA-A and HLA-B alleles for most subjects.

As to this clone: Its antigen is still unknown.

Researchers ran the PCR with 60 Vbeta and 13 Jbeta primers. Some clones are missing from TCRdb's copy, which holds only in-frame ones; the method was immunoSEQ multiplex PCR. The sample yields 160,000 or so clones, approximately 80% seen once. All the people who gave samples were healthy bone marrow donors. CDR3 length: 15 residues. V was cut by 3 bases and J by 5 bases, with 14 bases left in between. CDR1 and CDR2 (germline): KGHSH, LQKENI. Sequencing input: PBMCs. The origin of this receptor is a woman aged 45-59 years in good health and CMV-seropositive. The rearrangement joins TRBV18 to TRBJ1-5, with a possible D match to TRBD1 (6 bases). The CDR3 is CASSPGTGGDQPQHF. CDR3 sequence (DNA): TGTGCCAGCTCACCCGGGACGGGGGGCGATCAGCCCCAGCATTTT.